The present entry profiles one TCR beta chain with its context. Its antigen is unidentified. Germline CDR1 reads MNHNY; CDR2 reads SVGAGI (reference sequence). The CDR3 runs to 16 residues. Trimming pared 5 bases from V and 4 bases from J, leaving 20 bases between. The sample is drawn from a study of T cells in Graves' hyperthyroidism and ophthalmopathy. Study findings and constraints: The model's output predicted ophthalmopathy at a median of 6.5 months prior to onset.

Amplification of TCR beta CDR3 regions was performed using RNA transcripts as template. The TCR CDR3 first-round RT-PCR relied on the HTBI primer set. One entry per CDR3 protein, called by TCRdb with MiXCR from the multiplex PCR reads. The data show 550,000 to 700,000 distinct CDR3 sequences, 40% to 55% seen once. Lactation, pregnancy, other autoimmune disease or uncontrolled infection excluded patients. V gene TRBV6-6 combines with J gene TRBJ2-5; the D gene is possibly TRBD2 (7 bases). The sample taken for sequencing was peripheral blood or thyroid tissue (not recorded which). This TCR came from an adult woman with Graves' disease, either hyperthyroidism or ophthalmopathy (not recorded which). The CDR3 sequence is CASSHPEGGVAETQYF. In DNA, the CDR3 is TGTGCCAGCAGTCACCCCGAGGGGGGGGTCGCAGAGACCCAGTACTTC.